What follows is one T cell receptor (beta chain) and its context. This specimen comes from a study of CD8+ T cells in alopecia areata. RNA extraction was followed by reverse transcription into cDNA, which acted as the sequencing template. Assay: immunoSEQ multiplex PCR; the TCRdb copy retains only in-frame clones and omits some. The table shows 200,000 or so clones, with 40% to 55% occurring only once. Described treatment: oral pan-JAK inhibitor, 5-10 mg twice daily. CDR1 is SGHRS, CDR2 YFSETQ, per germline. The junction had 3 bases not matched to a gene; V was cut back by 5 bases and J by 4 bases. The CDR3 has 15 residues.

The V call is TRBV5-1, the J call TRBJ2-3, with 14 positions matching TRBD2. The sample was CD4+ T cells sorted from blood, taken around week 37, from a patient treated with tofacitinib. This TCR was sampled from a human donor with alopecia areata. The CDR3 coding sequence is TGCGCCAGCAGTGGACTAGCGGGAGGCGCAGATACGCAGTATTTT. It specifies CASSGLAGGADTQYF.